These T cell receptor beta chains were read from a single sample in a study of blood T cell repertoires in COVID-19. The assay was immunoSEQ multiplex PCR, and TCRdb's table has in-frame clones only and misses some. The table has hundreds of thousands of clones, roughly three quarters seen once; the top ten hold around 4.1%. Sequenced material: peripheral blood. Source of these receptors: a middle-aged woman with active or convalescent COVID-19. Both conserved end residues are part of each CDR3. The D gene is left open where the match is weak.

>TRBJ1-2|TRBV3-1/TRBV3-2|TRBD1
CASSHGQGLGYTF
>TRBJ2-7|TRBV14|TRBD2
CASSPFGRGYYEQYF
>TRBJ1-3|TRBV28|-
CASGSGGLGNTIYF
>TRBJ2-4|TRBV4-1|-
CASSQLQLAKNIQYF
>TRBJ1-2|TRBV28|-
CASRPTDETNYGYTF
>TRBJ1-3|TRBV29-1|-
CSVGGTGGNTIYF
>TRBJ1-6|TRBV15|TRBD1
CATSRDRQGASPLHF
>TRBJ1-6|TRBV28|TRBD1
CASSWTGDNSPLHF
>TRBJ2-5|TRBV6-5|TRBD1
CASSTRTGGQETQYF
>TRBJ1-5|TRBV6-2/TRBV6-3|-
CASSWNPTGGGQPQHF
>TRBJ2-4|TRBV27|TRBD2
CASSFGGKNIQYF
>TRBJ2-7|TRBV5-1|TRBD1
CASSNRDRGRFDEQYF
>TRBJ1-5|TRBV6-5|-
CASSPDGGRNQPQHF
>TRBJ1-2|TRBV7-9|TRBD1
CASTPSTLQGANYGYTF
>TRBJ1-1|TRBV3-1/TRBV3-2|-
CASSQSVPNTEAFF
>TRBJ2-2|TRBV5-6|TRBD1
CASSLVGQGGTGELFF
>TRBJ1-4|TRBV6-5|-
CASSRTPGVGEKLFF
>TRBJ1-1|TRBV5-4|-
CASSLGGEGTEAFF
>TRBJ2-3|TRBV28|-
CASSPNRGGTDTQYF
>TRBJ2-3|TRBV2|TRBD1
CASSEAGLGDRGVDTQYF
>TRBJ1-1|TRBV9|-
CASSVAVYTEAFF
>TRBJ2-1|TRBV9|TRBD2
CASSAGLAGVSYNEQFF
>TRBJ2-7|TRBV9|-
CASSPSGANTYEQYF
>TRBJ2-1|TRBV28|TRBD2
CASRTSGGPNEQFF
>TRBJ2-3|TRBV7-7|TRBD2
CASSVGLAETDTQYF
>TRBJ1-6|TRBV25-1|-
CASKTVSNSPLHF
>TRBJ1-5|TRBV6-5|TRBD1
CASSPGQGPGQPQHF
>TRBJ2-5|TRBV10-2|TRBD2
CASSLTSGGTQETQYF
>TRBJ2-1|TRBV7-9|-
CASSLAGAPYNEQFF
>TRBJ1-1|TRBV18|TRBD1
CASSRDRVNTEAFF
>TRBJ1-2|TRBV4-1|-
CASSQQDLSGYGYTF
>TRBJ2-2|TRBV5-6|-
CASTLVLNTGELFF
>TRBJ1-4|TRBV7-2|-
CASSLTGTTNEKLFF
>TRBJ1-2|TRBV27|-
CASSFSHGVGSSYTF
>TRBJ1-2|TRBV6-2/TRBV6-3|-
CASSTRWGGVKGYTF
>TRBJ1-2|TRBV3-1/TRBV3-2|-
CASSPQGYGYTF
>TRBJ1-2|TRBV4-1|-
CASSLRGNYGYTF
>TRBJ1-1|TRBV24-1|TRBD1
CATSDPTGRNTEAFF
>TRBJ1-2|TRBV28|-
CASSQVPLYGYTF
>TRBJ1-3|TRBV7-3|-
CASSLHVRGTEGNTIYF
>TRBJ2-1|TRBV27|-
CASSTFLRTTSNEQFF
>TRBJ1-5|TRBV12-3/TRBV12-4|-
CASSQTGPQHF
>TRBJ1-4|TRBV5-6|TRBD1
CASSLTDRPDNEKLFF
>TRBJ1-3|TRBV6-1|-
CASSEFRGQGNTIYF
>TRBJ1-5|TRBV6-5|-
CASSYSPGNQPQHF
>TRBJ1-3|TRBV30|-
CAWSRTGTSGNTIYF
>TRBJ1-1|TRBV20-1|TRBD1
CRGQGGTEAFF
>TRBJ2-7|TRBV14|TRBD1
CASTRDRGTRQYF
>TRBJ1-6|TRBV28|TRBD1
CASRPDRVSNSPLHF
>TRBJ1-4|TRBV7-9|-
CASSLTSLGATNEKLFF
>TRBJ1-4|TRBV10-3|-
CAASTGEKLFF
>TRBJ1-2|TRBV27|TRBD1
CASSRDRSYYGYTF
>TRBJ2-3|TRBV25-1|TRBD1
CASDDSRGHTDTQYF
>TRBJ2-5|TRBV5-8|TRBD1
CASSPTGTGAYQETQYF